Below, one T cell receptor (beta chain) is given with its context. This clonotype has at least ten counts. What this receptor recognizes is not known. Per-base qualities were not stored, and no clone one base away is much larger. These data belong to a study of molecular identifiers for immune sequencing clone quantification (dated by TCRdb to the late 2010s). Context from the whole study: For a replicate experiment, RNA from approximately 20,000 or 98,000 naive CD8 T cells was divided into five aliquots, and four of the five aliquots were sequenced. This methods study benchmarked molecular-identifier clustering-based TCR repertoire sequencing (MIDCIRS) and TCR RNA copy counting, using CD8 T cells to do so.

Paper-wide results and their limitations: Spiked-in Jurkat TCR RNA equivalent to a single cell was reported to be detectable even among over 800,000 naive CD8 T cells. Spiked-in Jurkat TCR RNA (about 10 copies' worth), which is not part of the donor repertoire, was contained in the naive libraries. Clones above 20 RNA copies held over 97% of molecules in CMV-specific effector cells but under 1% in naive cells. Highly expanded clone sizes could be underestimated if identical TCR molecules share a barcode. When barcode sub-clustering was left out, chimeric consensus sequences inflated TCR diversity, with chimeras reaching as high as 47%. Modeling indicated approximately 3.1 TCR RNA copies recovered per cell, compared with 7.5 to 10 by digital PCR, which implies a capture efficiency of approximately 31%.

Library preparation employed PCR. TCRdb shows the sequencer as NextSeq 500. Bulk TCR libraries were made following a previously described method, with the TCR primers given in Table S5. Purification of total RNA was performed with the Qiagen AllPrep DNA/RNA kit. Before analysis, reads from multiple sequencing runs of one library were combined. As for the authors' bioinformatics: Reads were retained only if an exact TCR constant sequence was present, and the retained reads were trimmed to 150 nt and grouped according to their 12-nt molecular barcodes. Reads in each barcode group were sub-clustered using a 15% Levenshtein threshold, and a quality-weighted consensus sequence was built for each RNA molecule. Non-functional sequences were discarded, and so were lower-count sequences lying one edit away from another sequence. Based on a fit of two negative binomial distributions, barcode sub-clusters having less than 20% of the maximum read count were discarded. The raw public data were reprocessed by TCRdb itself: fastp quality trimming at Q25, MiXCR clonotype calling, in-frame beta chains only. Each CDR3 protein appears once, grouped with its most common genes and DNA. TCRdb assigned the V and J calls; the authors' analysis was not used. The table for this sample lists nearly 650,000 distinct CDR3 sequences; about 25% of them were counted only once. The ten largest clones take up 0.7% to 0.95% of the sample.

Libraries of naive CD8 T cells were generated from around 20,000 to 990,000 sorted cells, with 10%, 30% or 50% of the purified RNA used. Naive CD8 T cells were FACS-sorted as CD8+CD4-CCR7+CD45RA+ on a BD FACSAria II into RLT Plus buffer. To test detection sensitivity, Jurkat RNA equivalent to more than 9 TCR copies was spiked into samples of about 19,000-1,100,000 naive CD8 T cells. Enrichment of CD8 T cells was performed with RosetteSep CD8+ T Cell Enrichment Cocktail and Ficoll-Paque, after which ACK red cell lysis was carried out. The CDR3 runs 10 amino acids, cysteine and phenylalanine included. The sequence is cut down to CDR3 DNA, 30 bases in frame from base 1. The junction carries 3 bases between V and J, which are trimmed by 9 bases and 2 bases respectively. The germline V gene gives CDR1 as SNHLY and CDR2 as FYNNEI.

The sequencing input was naive CD8+ T cells from blood, with Jurkat cell RNA spiked in. The sample's cell subset or site label, decoded: FACS-sorted CD8+CD4-CCR7+CD45RA+ naive T cells. The clonotype comes from a human donor in good health. Some libraries in this study had Jurkat cell RNA spiked in. The rearranged chain carries TRBV2 and TRBJ2-3; no D gene is confidently identified. The CDR3 here reads CARNTDTQYF. The bases read TGTGCCAGGAACACAGATACGCAGTATTTT.